A selection of T cell receptor beta chains follows, all from one sample in a study of T cell repertoires in cytomegalovirus infection. TCRdb fed the reads into MiXCR, producing one record per CDR3 protein. This sample carries roughly 150,000 distinct CDR3 sequences, around 20% of them seen once, and the ten largest clones take approximately 11%. Sequenced input: PBMCs. Receptors originate from a human donor in good health (CMV status not recorded). Some clones in this sample may be carry-over from other donors' samples. Both conserved end residues are part of each CDR3. D genes are given only for firm matches. Not all rows give a size; the values are once, few, many and, for expanded clones, a class.

J | V | D | size | CDR3 | DNA
TRBJ2-1 | TRBV7-3 | - | - | CASSLDRTFYNEQFF | TGTGCCAGCAGCTTAGACAGGACCTTCTACAATGAGCAGTTCTTC
TRBJ1-6 | TRBV7-2 | - | many | CASSLVNSPLHF | TGTGCCAGCAGCTTAGTTAATTCACCCCTCCACTTT
TRBJ2-7 | TRBV7-2 | TRBD2 | many | CASSSGTSGGTRNEQYF | TGTGCCAGCAGCTCGGGGACTAGCGGGGGGACGCGAAACGAGCAGTACTTC
TRBJ2-2 | TRBV7-9 | TRBD2 | many | CASSSSGNTGELFF | TGTGCCAGCAGCTCTAGCGGGAACACCGGGGAGCTGTTTTTT
TRBJ1-1 | TRBV7-9 | TRBD1 | few | CASSPPGGAYTEAFF | TGTGCCAGCAGCCCCCCAGGGGGCGCGTACACTGAAGCTTTCTTT
TRBJ1-2 | TRBV7-2 | - | many | CASSLLEMGFLYGYTF | TGTGCCAGCAGCTTATTGGAAATGGGGTTTCTCTATGGCTACACCTTC
TRBJ2-7 | TRBV5-1 | - | few | CASSGRGSYEQYF | TGCGCCAGCAGCGGGCGGGGCTCCTACGAGCAGTACTTC
TRBJ2-2 | TRBV7-8 | - | many | CASSLAVLATAGELFF | TGTGCCAGCAGCTTAGCTGTGCTAGCGACGGCCGGGGAGCTGTTTTTT
TRBJ1-5 | TRBV12-3/TRBV12-4 | TRBD1 | - | CASRGTGASNQPQHF | TGTGCCAGCAGGGGGACAGGGGCCAGCAATCAGCCCCAGCATTTT
TRBJ2-3 | TRBV7-2 | - | many | CASSPGTLRTDTQYF | TGTGCCAGCAGCCCCGGTACCCTCCGCACAGATACGCAGTATTTT
TRBJ2-1 | TRBV25-1 | - | - | CASSEVGSNEQFF | TGTGCCAGCAGTGAAGTCGGTAGTAATGAGCAGTTCTTC
TRBJ1-4 | TRBV12-3/TRBV12-4 | TRBD1 | many | CASSLGQGAEKLFF | TGTGCCAGCAGTCTGGGACAGGGGGCAGAAAAACTGTTTTTT
TRBJ2-2 | TRBV19 | - | - | CASSLTSYTGELFF | TGTGCCAGTAGTCTGACTAGTTACACCGGGGAGCTGTTTTTT
TRBJ1-6 | TRBV7-8 | TRBD1 | few | CASSSGGLSPPLHF | TGTGCCAGCAGCTCAGGGGGCCTATCCCCACCCCTCCACTTT
TRBJ1-4 | TRBV7-2 | TRBD1 | few | CASSGQGGGKLFF | TGTGCCAGCAGTGGACAGGGCGGTGGAAAACTGTTTTTT
TRBJ2-4 | TRBV20-1 | TRBD2 | once | CSATRLAGAKNIQYF | TGCAGTGCTACCCGACTAGCCGGCGCCAAAAACATTCAGTACTTC
TRBJ1-2 | TRBV7-8 | - | many | CASSLAAGSGYTF | TGTGCCAGCAGCTTAGCGGCAGGGTCTGGCTACACCTTC
TRBJ2-2 | TRBV28 | - | - | CATVGPQRTGELFF | TGTGCCACCGTGGGACCTCAACGTACCGGGGAGCTGTTTTTT
TRBJ2-1 | TRBV4-3 | TRBD2 | many | CASSQDVGRDYNEQFF | TGCGCCAGCAGCCAAGACGTCGGGAGGGACTACAATGAGCAGTTCTTC
TRBJ1-1 | TRBV7-2 | - | many | CASRTPEHENTEAFF | TGTGCCAGCAGAACTCCGGAGCATGAGAACACTGAAGCTTTCTTT
TRBJ2-3 | TRBV28 | - | few | CASSLPAVDNTDTQYF | TGTGCCAGCAGTTTACCAGCGGTAGATAACACAGATACGCAGTATTTT
TRBJ2-1 | TRBV6-6 | - | few | CASSYSTGVGYNEQFF | TGTGCCAGCAGTTACTCGACGGGTGTGGGGTACAATGAGCAGTTCTTC
TRBJ2-6 | TRBV6-1 | - | few | CASSEGGSGANVLTF | TGTGCCAGCAGTGAGGGCGGGTCTGGGGCCAACGTCCTGACTTTC
TRBJ2-2 | TRBV6-1 | - | few | CASRLAGELFF | TGTGCCAGCAGGTTGGCCGGGGAGCTGTTTTTT
TRBJ2-7 | TRBV27 | - | - | CASSLAGPSYEQYF | TGTGCCAGCAGTTTAGCTGGGCCTTCTTACGAGCAGTACTTC
TRBJ2-5 | TRBV7-2 | - | medium-sized | CASSLVTSWKTQYF | TGTGCCAGCAGCTTAGTTACTAGCTGGAAGACCCAGTACTTC
TRBJ1-1 | TRBV11-1 | - | few | CASSLNVNTEAFF | TGTGCCAGCAGCCTGAATGTGAACACTGAAGCTTTCTTT
TRBJ1-4 | TRBV4-3 | TRBD1 | few | CASSQRTGDNEKLFF | TGCGCCAGCAGCCAGAGGACAGGGGATAATGAAAAACTGTTTTTT
TRBJ2-6 | TRBV28 | - | many | CASSSVRGAGANVLTF | TGTGCCAGCAGTTCTGTGAGGGGAGCTGGGGCCAACGTCCTGACTTTC
TRBJ1-4 | TRBV7-8 | - | many | CASSLNSNEKLFF | TGTGCCAGCAGCTTAAACAGTAATGAAAAACTGTTTTTT
TRBJ2-3 | TRBV6-6 | TRBD2 | few | CASRPGLAGGHSWTDTQYF | TGTGCCAGCAGACCGGGACTAGCGGGGGGGCATTCGTGGACAGATACGCAGTATTTT
TRBJ2-7 | TRBV7-2 | - | many | CASSLGDFLVGEQYF | TGTGCCAGCAGCTTAGGAGACTTCTTAGTTGGCGAGCAGTACTTC
TRBJ2-1 | TRBV7-3 | TRBD2 | few | CASSLGLPGGSYNEQFF | TGTGCCAGCAGCTTGGGACTCCCGGGGGGCTCCTACAATGAGCAGTTCTTC
TRBJ2-7 | TRBV7-4 | TRBD1 | - | CASSSPGQGAAYEQYF | TGTGCCAGCAGCTCTCCGGGACAGGGGGCGGCATACGAGCAGTACTTC
TRBJ2-5 | TRBV2 | - | - | CASSERTVRGETQYF | TGTGCCAGCAGTGAACGTACCGTCAGGGGCGAGACCCAGTACTTC
TRBJ2-7 | TRBV7-2 | - | many | CASLKGGSFNEQYF | TGTGCCAGCCTTAAGGGGGGGAGCTTCAACGAGCAGTACTTC
TRBJ1-1 | TRBV6-5 | - | - | CASSYLAGRRNTEAFF | TGTGCCAGCAGTTACCTGGCAGGCCGGAGGAACACTGAAGCTTTCTTT
TRBJ1-1 | TRBV7-9 | - | - | CASSLETGEAFF | TGTGCCAGCAGCTTAGAAACAGGGGAAGCTTTCTTT
TRBJ2-3 | TRBV24-1 | - | few | CATSDFLDTQYF | TGTGCCACCAGTGATTTTCTGGATACGCAGTATTTT
TRBJ2-6 | TRBV27 | - | - | CASSPRGVGANVLTF | TGTGCCAGCAGTCCCCGGGGAGTTGGGGCCAACGTCCTGACTTTC
TRBJ2-1 | TRBV6-8 | - | - | CASSYSQGSRGEQFF | TGTGCCAGCAGTTACTCTCAGGGGAGTAGGGGTGAGCAGTTCTTC